This entry features one T cell receptor beta chain sequence. Antigen: not known. TCRdb passed the reads through MiXCR, listing each CDR3 protein once. The sample lists a few hundred thousand distinct CDR3 sequences; around 40% were seen once. This record comes from a study of T cell repertoires in cytomegalovirus infection. CDR1 and CDR2 from the germline V gene are SGHVS and FQNEAQ. Trimming took 5 bases from V and 0 from J; bases not matched to a gene: 3. The CDR3 loop spans 14 amino acids. Material: cultured PBMCs, obtained from culture after CMV antigen stimulation. The chain links TRBV7-8 to TRBJ1-1; 7 positions match TRBD1. This TCR derives from a human donor in good health (CMV status not recorded). Some clones in this sample may be carry-over from other donors' samples. The CDR3 bases are TGTGCCAGCAGCCGGGACAGCCTGAACACTGAAGCTTTCTTT. This sequence encodes CASSRDSLNTEAFF. The entire variable domain, with the rest obtained from reference TRBV7-8 and TRBJ1-1, is as follows: GAGVSQSPRYKVAKRGQDVALRCDPISGHVSLFWYQQALGQGPEFLTYFQNEAQLDKSGLPSDRFFAERPEGSVSTLKIQRTQQEDSAVYLCASSRDSLNTEAFFGQGTRLTVV.